The source of this T cell receptor beta chain is a study of cytomegalovirus exposure and HLA in healthy donors. Of note for this clone: The antigen is unknown. A junction end diverges from the germline sequence, so it may reflect a read error.

Study results and caveats: For most TCR sequences rarity was the rule, although some public TCRs occurred in many donors. Follow-up analysis seemed to connect common viral pathogens with several of the most significant clusters identified. The authors confirmed in vitro that three CMV-associated chains were specific for CMV antigens. Donor immune exposure was known only as CMV serostatus.

PCR employed 60 Vbeta and 13 Jbeta primers. Only in-frame clones appear in the TCRdb table, and some are missing; sequencing was by immunoSEQ multiplex PCR. The sample holds about 220,000 clones, over 75% seen once. This CDR3 is built from 12 residues. The V call is TRBV23-1, the J call TRBJ2-7; 9 nucleotides match TRBD2. TRBV23-1 is assigned to the ORF class and has an uncertain function. This TCR derives from a male donor in good health and CMV-seronegative. Sequences were obtained from PBMCs. CDR3 DNA sequence: TGCGCCAGCAGTCAGGACGGACTAGCGAGACTCTTC. It encodes CASSQDGLARLF.